This T cell receptor beta chain was recorded in a study of blood T cell repertoires in COVID-19. In the study overall: There were acute and convalescent COVID-19 samples, and they came from the United States, Italy and Spain. T cells, B-cell-depleted T cells, or PBMCs supplied cDNA or gDNA.

In the authors' workflow: Reference gene primer amplification in the assay estimated nucleated cell counts. The data were produced by immunoSEQ multiplex PCR, yet TCRdb's version contains in-frame clones alone and is incomplete. The DNA gave D and trimming, while V, J and clone size come from that table. The sample includes more than 150,000 clones, 84% seen only once; the top ten take about 6.4%. V lost 0 bases, J lost 5 bases, and 8 bases stayed unmatched. The CDR3 is made up of 15 amino acids. In germline, CDR1 is SGDLS, CDR2 YYNGEE. The sequenced sample was peripheral blood. V and J are TRBV9 and TRBJ2-7; 7 positions agree with TRBD1. This TCR came from a human donor in a cohort sampled during active COVID-19. CDR3 loop: CASSVGADRVDEQYF. CDR3 nucleotides: TGTGCCAGCAGCGTAGGAGCCGACAGGGTGGACGAGCAGTACTTC.